Sequencing of this T cell receptor (beta chain) was carried out in a study of human T cells and chemical hapten exposure (dated by TCRdb to the early 2020s). General notes on the study: For sensitization, 2% DPC in acetone was applied to an approximately 2 cm by approximately 2 cm area of upper inner arm skin. Weekly therapeutic DPC doses were additionally applied to the scalp of patients throughout the approximately 24-week study period. Patch testing was performed on the upper back with Finn chambers containing 0.01% DPC, and the patch tests were scored after 6 days according to International Contact Dermatitis Research Group standards. The patient cohort, mostly female, included alopecia areata with under or over 50% scalp involvement, alopecia totalis and alopecia universalis. The libraries were sequenced as a pool, and the TCR yield per sample differed mostly because of small variations in library volumes within the pool. In alopecia patients, the study followed how the peripheral blood TCR repertoire changed in vivo over primary and secondary sensitization to diphenylcyclopropenone (DPC), a hapten. Patient blood was sampled pre-sensitization (week 0) and at 2, 6 and about 24 weeks after DPC sensitization. For TCR sequencing, blood came from over 25 alopecia patients at anywhere from one to four time points (pre-sensitization, 2, 6 and 24 weeks). Each blood RNA sample was used to sequence both TCR alpha and TCR beta chains.

The intended sense of this specimen's time point label: patch test 1, 2 weeks after DPC sensitization. The treatment or condition label here, explained by the study, means: therapeutic diphenylcyclopropenone sensitization with weekly scalp DPC. Unfractionated whole blood was collected in Tempus Blood RNA tubes, and total RNA was extracted from that blood. Blood at each patch-test visit was drawn before the patch test was applied. Patients were eligible if aged 18 to 70, diagnosed with alopecia and judged suitable for DPC therapy, and pregnant patients were excluded. As to this clonotype: What antigen it recognizes has not been identified. No qualities accompany the bases; no much larger clone lies one base away.

The full study reports these points: Expanded TCRs formed significantly more large CDR3 similarity clusters than pre-sensitization or healthy control sets, consistent with antigen-driven responses. Because all patients had alopecia, a presumed autoimmune disease, the immune response of the patients might differ from that of healthy individuals. DPC sensitization did not change the number of TCRs with a frequency above 1 in 1000, and there was no evidence of changes in global repertoire structure. Patch test score correlated positively with the number of PT1 expanded TCRs, reaching significance at thresholds 8, 16 and 32 but not at 4. Repeated subsampling changed both the strength of the expansion versus patch-test correlation and the threshold at which that correlation became significant.

To prepare the library, RACE was applied. Instrument on record: NextSeq 500. During library preparation, unique molecular identifiers were attached to individual cDNA molecules so that TCRs could be counted in a quantitative, reproducible way. The study's processing was this. A median of around 100,000 TCRs per sample was observed, with a range of roughly 20,000 to 750,000. The Decombinator software suite was used to annotate V, J and CDR3 in the TCR reads. Every sample was subsampled to the same number of TCRs (28,000) for the PS versus PT1 abundance plots. TCRs were defined as expanded if absent before sensitization and observed at least eight times at the 2-week time point. TCRdb reprocessing: public reads trimmed at Q25 with fastp, clones called with MiXCR, in-frame beta chains kept. Rows with one shared CDR3 protein collapse into an entry with the most common genes and DNA. The V and J calls and clone size come from TCRdb's table, not from the authors' own analysis. The sample table shows tens of thousands of distinct CDR3 sequences, and about 10% are seen once. Of the sample, about 1.8% falls within the top ten clones.

This clonotype originated in a woman between 40 and 50 years old with alopecia areata. Some clones in this sample may be carry-over from other donors' samples. The source material was whole blood, sampled in connection with sensitization to the hapten diphenylcyclopropenone (DPC).

The DNA sequence is as follows: TGTGCCAGCCTTGGGACGGGAGGGACAGGAAACACCATATATTTT. Its amino acids are CASLGTGGTGNTIYF. In this chain, TRBV2 is recombined with TRBJ1-3; possibly the D gene is TRBD1, per 6 matching bases. For CDR1 and CDR2, the germline V gene lists SNHLY and FYNNEI. A distance of 18 bases separates the germline ends of V and J, which lose 8 bases and 4 bases respectively. There are 15 amino acids in the CDR3, from cysteine to phenylalanine inclusive. Left in the record is the CDR3 DNA by itself, 45 bases read in frame from the first base. The full variable domain, completed from the reference TRBV2 and TRBJ1-3 proteins outside the CDR3, reads EPEVTQTPSHQVTQMGQEVILRCVPISNHLYFYWYRQILGQKVEFLVSFYNNEISEKSEIFDDQFSVERPDGSNFTLKIRSTKLEDSAMYFCASLGTGGTGNTIYFGEGSWLTVV.